This T cell receptor beta chain was sequenced during a study of identical twins. Whole-study results and caveats: Modelling approaches yielded underestimates of out-of-frame TCR alpha sharing between monozygotic twins. Out-of-frame alpha sequences shared between twins exhibited an excess of low generation probability. Twins shared beta out-of-frame sequences in excess, but this excess was weaker.

MiXCR was run by TCRdb on the 5' RACE reads, yielding one entry per CDR3 protein. The sample contains roughly 700,000 distinct CDR3 sequences, 8.5% to 9% of which appear only once. About this clonotype itself: Its specificity is not known.

The CDR3 is made up of 22 amino acids. Trimming cost V 0 bases and J 3 bases; bases outside gene matches: 17. Per germline, CDR1 ENHRY and CDR2 SYGVKD. The same data also went into a second study, on yellow fever vaccine responses in identical twins. As that report states: Convergence reportedly seemed to mark part of the twins' vaccine T cell response, with personalization marking the rest.

The chain is built from TRBV10-3 and TRBJ2-7; 16 nucleotides agree with TRBD2. The source material was PBMCs. The origin of this receptor is a woman aged 18-35 years in good health. CDR3 in DNA: TGTGCCATCAGTGAGTCGAGGGTGTGGGGGACTAGCGGGAGGGCCATGGTCTACGAGCAGTACTTC. Translation gives CAISESRVWGTSGRAMVYEQYF.